Below, one TCR beta chain is given with its context. Its antigen remains unknown. With 4 bases clipped from V and 4 bases from J, the junction kept 7 bases outside the gene matches. Germline CDR1 SGHAT, CDR2 FQDESV (reference sequence). The CDR3 runs to 14 residues. The PCR was carried out with 60 Vbeta primers and 13 Jbeta primers. The repertoire was sequenced with immunoSEQ multiplex PCR; TCRdb's copy has only in-frame clones and lacks some. This table has roughly 220,000 clones, 65% to 85% appearing once. This record belongs to a study of cytomegalovirus exposure and HLA in healthy donors. Study context: HLA-typed donors were the source of around 87 million unique TCRs, which an early data release held. General study results and limits: V- and J-gene trimming in TCR beta was tied to a missense DCLRE1C variant by an analysis performed later.

V gene TRBV11-1 combines with J gene TRBJ2-7; 7 bases align to TRBD2. The receptor was isolated from a man younger than 45 in good health and CMV-seronegative. What was sequenced was PBMCs. The CDR3 loop reads CASSYAGRTYEQYF. The CDR3 DNA reads as TGTGCCAGCAGCTACGCCGGGAGGACTTACGAGCAGTACTTC.